Listed below are T cell receptor beta chains from one sample, sequenced in a study of blood T cell repertoires in COVID-19. Data came from immunoSEQ multiplex PCR; TCRdb stores just in-frame clones and leaves some out. The sample shows over 200,000 clones, around 80% of them seen only once. The sample taken for sequencing was peripheral blood. The receptors come from a woman aged 80 or over with active or convalescent COVID-19. CDR3s include the opening cysteine and the closing phenylalanine or tryptophan. A D gene is named only where the DNA matches it firmly. For some rows the clone size is stated as once, few or many, or as a class when expanded; others skip it.

>TRBV6-5|.|TRBJ1-4|.
CASSKQATNEKLFF
TGTGCCAGCAGTAAACAGGCAACTAATGAAAAACTGTTTTTT
>TRBV3-1/TRBV3-2|TRBD2|TRBJ2-3|.
CASSQGSSGRAADTQYF
TGTGCCAGCAGCCAAGGAAGTAGCGGGAGGGCCGCAGATACGCAGTATTTT
>TRBV11-2|.|TRBJ1-3|.
CASSASGGNTIYF
TGTGCCAGCAGCGCCAGCGGGGGAAACACCATATATTTT
>TRBV5-6|.|TRBJ1-6|.
CATRPRAYNSPLHF
TGTGCCACCCGGCCCCGGGCCTATAATTCACCCCTCCACTTT
>TRBV28|TRBD1|TRBJ2-2|.
CASSLDRANTGELFF
TGTGCCAGCAGCTTAGACAGGGCTAACACCGGGGAGCTGTTTTTT
>TRBV5-1|.|TRBJ2-2|.
CASTSRGANTGELFF
TGCGCCAGCACCTCCCGAGGCGCGAACACCGGGGAGCTGTTTTTT
>TRBV9|.|TRBJ2-5|.
CASSVGSMDSGETQYF
TGTGCCAGCAGCGTAGGCTCGATGGACAGCGGCGAGACCCAGTACTTC
>TRBV5-6|.|TRBJ2-3|once
CASPLTSSTDTQYF
TGTGCCAGCCCCTTAACTAGCAGCACAGATACGCAGTATTTT
>TRBV7-3|TRBD2|TRBJ2-3|.
CASSSGRTDTQYF
TGTGCCAGCAGTAGCGGGAGGACAGATACGCAGTATTTT
>TRBV6-5|.|TRBJ1-5|few
CASSYPPRRDQPQHF
TGTGCCAGCAGCTACCCTCCGAGGAGAGATCAGCCCCAGCATTTT
>TRBV29-1|TRBD1|TRBJ1-2|few
CSVQETGGYGYTF
TGCAGCGTTCAAGAAACAGGGGGATATGGCTACACCTTC
>TRBV6-5|.|TRBJ1-2|few
CASSFGQKGGYTF
TGTGCCAGCAGTTTTGGACAGAAGGGTGGCTACACCTTC
>TRBV6-1|TRBD2|TRBJ2-1|.
CASSDPGLAGGSSYNEQFF
TGTGCCAGCAGTGATCCGGGACTAGCGGGGGGCAGCTCCTACAATGAGCAGTTCTTC
>TRBV9|TRBD2|TRBJ2-1|.
CASSGIAGVSNEQFF
TGTGCCAGCAGCGGGATAGCGGGAGTGTCCAATGAGCAGTTCTTC
>TRBV2|.|TRBJ2-7|.
CASTPHEVEQYF
TGTGCCAGCACCCCCCATGAGGTCGAGCAGTACTTC
>TRBV27|TRBD1|TRBJ2-2|once
CASSFQGARLFF
TGTGCCAGCAGTTTTCAGGGGGCCCGGCTGTTTTTT
>TRBV24-1|.|TRBJ1-1|few
CATSGQSNTEAFF
TGTGCCACCAGTGGCCAGTCGAACACTGAAGCTTTCTTT
>TRBV3-1/TRBV3-2|TRBD1|TRBJ1-5|.
CASSYRGSNQPQHF
TGTGCCAGCAGCTACAGGGGAAGCAATCAGCCCCAGCATTTT
>TRBV4-1|.|TRBJ2-3|few
CASSQDSATTSTDTQYF
TGCGCCAGCAGCCAAGATTCCGCCACCACAAGCACAGATACGCAGTATTTT
>TRBV30|.|TRBJ1-1|.
CAWSGGGTEAFF
TGTGCCTGGAGTGGTGGGGGGACTGAAGCTTTCTTT
>TRBV6-2/TRBV6-3|TRBD1|TRBJ2-3|.
CASSYVSNRGTQYF
TGTGCCAGCAGTTATGTCTCCAACAGGGGTACGCAGTATTTT
>TRBV24-1|TRBD1|TRBJ2-1|.
CATSHDRVYNEQFF
TGTGCCACCAGTCACGACAGGGTCTACAATGAGCAGTTCTTC
>TRBV7-2|.|TRBJ1-1|.
CASSPARGNTEAFF
TGTGCCAGCAGCCCGGCAAGGGGGAACACTGAAGCTTTCTTT
>TRBV5-5|.|TRBJ1-2|.
CASSSSRHAVYGYTF
TGTGCCAGCAGCTCTTCGCGGCATGCGGTCTATGGCTACACCTTC
>TRBV27|.|TRBJ2-2|.
CASSSPRLITGELFF
TGTGCCAGCAGTTCCCCCCGACTAATTACCGGGGAGCTGTTTTTT
>TRBV6-2/TRBV6-3|TRBD1|TRBJ2-2|.
CASSAVRGRVGTGELFF
TGTGCCAGCAGCGCGGTCAGGGGGCGCGTGGGAACCGGGGAGCTGTTTTTT